Below are 4 T cell receptor beta chains sequenced from a single sample in a study of blood T cell repertoires in COVID-19. Clones were sequenced by immunoSEQ multiplex PCR, and TCRdb holds only the in-frame ones, with some missing. In the table there are 200,000 to 300,000 clones, 90% of which are singletons. Sequences were obtained from PBMCs or T cells enriched from blood (not recorded which). The receptor set was obtained from a man aged 45-65 years who had been exposed to COVID-19.

The rearrangement uses TRBV5-1 and TRBJ1-1, with D tentatively TRBD1 (5 bases). Per germline, CDR1 SGHRS and CDR2 YFSETQ. The CDR3 runs 13 residues. Trimming removed 4 bases from V and 2 bases from J, with 9 bases in between. The CDR3, as DNA: TGCGCCAGCAGCCCTGACAGTAACACTGAAGCTTTCTTT. Translation: CASSPDSNTEAFF.

V gene TRBV28 combines with J gene TRBJ1-1; D is ambiguous. Germline V CDR1 and CDR2: MDHEN, SYDVKM. Trimming left V 10 bases short and J 3 bases short, with 12 bases between. This CDR3 spans 12 amino acids. As DNA, the CDR3 is TGTGCCATCCTATCTTCGGACACTGAAGCTTTCTTT. Protein sequence: CAILSSDTEAFF.

This clone came up once. This chain joins TRBV19 and TRBJ2-5; 10 bases are a match to TRBD2. V lost 3 bases and J lost 5; bases outside the gene matches: 15. CDR3 length: 18 amino acids. Per germline, CDR1 LNHDA and CDR2 SQIVND (reference sequence). The CDR3 DNA reads as TGTGCCAGTAGTATCCTCTCCGGGCTAGCGGGAGCAGTGGAGACCCAGTACTTC. It encodes CASSILSGLAGAVETQYF.

The chain links TRBV6-5 to TRBJ2-7; maybe TRBD1 (5 bases). The CDR3 loop spans 11 amino acids. The V gene's germline CDR1 is MNHEY and CDR2 SVGAGI. Trimming removed 2 bases from V and 6 bases from J, with 5 bases in between. In DNA, the CDR3 is TGTGCCAGCAGTTACAGGGGCGAGCAGTACTTC. Translation: CASSYRGEQYF.